This TCR beta chain was identified during a study of blood T cell repertoires in COVID-19. Study details: The study drew acute and convalescent COVID-19 samples from the United States, Italy and Spain. Sample material is recorded as cDNA or gDNA derived from T cells, B-cell-depleted T cells, or PBMCs.

Between the trimmed V and J ends, which lost 11 bases and 5 bases, there was a span of 21 bases. Germline assignment: CDR1 MNHNY and CDR2 SVGAGI (reference sequence). The length of the CDR3 is 14 residues. Authors' processing steps: Amplification with reference gene primers provided the estimates of nucleated cell counts. Repertoires were generated with immunoSEQ multiplex PCR, while TCRdb's copy carries only in-frame clones and drops some. V, J and clone size are taken as reported in that table, and D and trimming were inferred from the DNA itself. The sample lists approximately 89,000 clones, 78% seen once, with roughly 6% in the top ten.

The V and J genes are TRBV6-6 and TRBJ1-1, with D perhaps TRBD1 (5 bases). The origin of this receptor is a man aged 65 to 79 with COVID-19, enrolled during active disease. The sequenced sample was peripheral blood. This chain's CDR3 is CACVLDRRGTEAFF. The CDR3 DNA is TGTGCCTGCGTCCTTGACAGAAGAGGAACTGAAGCTTTCTTT.